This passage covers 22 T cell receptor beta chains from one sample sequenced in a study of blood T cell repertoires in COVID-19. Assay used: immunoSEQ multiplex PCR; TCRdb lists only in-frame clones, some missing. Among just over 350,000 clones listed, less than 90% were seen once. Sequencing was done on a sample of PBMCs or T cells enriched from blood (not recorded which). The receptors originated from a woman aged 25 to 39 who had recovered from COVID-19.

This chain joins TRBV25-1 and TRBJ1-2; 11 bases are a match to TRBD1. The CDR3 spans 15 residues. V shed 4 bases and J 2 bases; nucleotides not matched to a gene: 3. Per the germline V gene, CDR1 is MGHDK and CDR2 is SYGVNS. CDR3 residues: CASSGTGGYNYGYTF. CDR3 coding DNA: TGTGCCAGCAGTGGGACAGGGGGCTACAACTATGGCTACACCTTC.

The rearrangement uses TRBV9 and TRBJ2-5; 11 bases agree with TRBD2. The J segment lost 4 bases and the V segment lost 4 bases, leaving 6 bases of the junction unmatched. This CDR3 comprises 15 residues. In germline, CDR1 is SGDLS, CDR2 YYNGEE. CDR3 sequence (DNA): TGTGCCAGCAGCACACTAGCGGGGGTTTTAGAGACCCAGTACTTC. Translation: CASSTLAGVLETQYF.

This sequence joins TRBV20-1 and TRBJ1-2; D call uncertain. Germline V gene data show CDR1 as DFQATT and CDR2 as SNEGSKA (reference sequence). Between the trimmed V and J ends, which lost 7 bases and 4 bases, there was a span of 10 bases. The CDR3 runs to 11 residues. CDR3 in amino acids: CSGVTGYGYTF. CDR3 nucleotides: TGCAGTGGGGTGACTGGCTATGGCTACACCTTC.

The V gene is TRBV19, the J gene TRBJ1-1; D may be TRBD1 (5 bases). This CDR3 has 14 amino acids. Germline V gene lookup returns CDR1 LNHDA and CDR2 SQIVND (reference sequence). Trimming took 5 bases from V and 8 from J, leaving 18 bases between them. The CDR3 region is CASSSLRDSTEAFF. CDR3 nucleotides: TGTGCCAGTAGTTCCCTAAGAGACAGTACCGAAGCTTTCTTT. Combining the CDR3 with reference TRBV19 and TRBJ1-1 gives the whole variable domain DGGITQSPKYLFRKEGQNVTLSCEQNLNHDAMYWYRQDPGQGLRLIYYSQIVNDFQKGDIAEGYSVSREKKESFPLTVTSAQKNPTAFYLCASSSLRDSTEAFFGQGTRLTVV.

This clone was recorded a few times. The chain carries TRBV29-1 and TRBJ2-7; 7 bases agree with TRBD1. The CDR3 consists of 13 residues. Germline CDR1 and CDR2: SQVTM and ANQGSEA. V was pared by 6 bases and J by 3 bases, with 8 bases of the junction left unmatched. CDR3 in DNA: TGCAGCGTCTCAGGGGGTTTGAGCTACGAGCAGTACTTC. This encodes CSVSGGLSYEQYF.

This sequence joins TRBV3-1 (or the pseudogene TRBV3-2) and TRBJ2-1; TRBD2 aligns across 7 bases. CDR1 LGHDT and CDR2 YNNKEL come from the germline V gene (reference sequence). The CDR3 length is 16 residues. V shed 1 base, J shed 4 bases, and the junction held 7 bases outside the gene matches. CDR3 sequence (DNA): TGTGCCAGCAGCCAAGTTCCTAGCGGTAATTACAATGAGCAGTTCTTC. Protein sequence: CASSQVPSGNYNEQFF.

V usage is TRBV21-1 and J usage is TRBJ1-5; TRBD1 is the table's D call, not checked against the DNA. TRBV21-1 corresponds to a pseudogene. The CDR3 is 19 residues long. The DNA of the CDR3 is TGTGCCAGCAGCAAAGGGTGGGTAATAGGGACAGGCCCCTATCAGCCCCAGCATTTT. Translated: CASSKGWVIGTGPYQPQHF.

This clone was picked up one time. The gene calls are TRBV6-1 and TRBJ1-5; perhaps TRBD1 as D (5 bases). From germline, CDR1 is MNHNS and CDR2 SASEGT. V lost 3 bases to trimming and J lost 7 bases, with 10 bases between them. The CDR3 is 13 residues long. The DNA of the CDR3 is TGTGCCAGCAGTGACCGGACACAACAGCCCCAGCATTTT. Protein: CASSDRTQQPQHF.

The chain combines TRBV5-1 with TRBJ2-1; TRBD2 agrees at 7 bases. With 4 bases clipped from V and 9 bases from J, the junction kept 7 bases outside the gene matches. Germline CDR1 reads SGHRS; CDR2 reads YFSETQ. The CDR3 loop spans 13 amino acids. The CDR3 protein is CASSGLVSPEQFF. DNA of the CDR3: TGCGCCAGCAGCGGACTAGTATCTCCTGAGCAGTTCTTC. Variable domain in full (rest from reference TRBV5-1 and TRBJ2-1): KAGVTQTPRYLIKTRGQQVTLSCSPISGHRSVSWYQQTPGQGLQFLFEYFSETQRNKGNFPGRFSGRQFSNSRSEMNVSTLELGDSALYLCASSGLVSPEQFFGPGTRLTVL.

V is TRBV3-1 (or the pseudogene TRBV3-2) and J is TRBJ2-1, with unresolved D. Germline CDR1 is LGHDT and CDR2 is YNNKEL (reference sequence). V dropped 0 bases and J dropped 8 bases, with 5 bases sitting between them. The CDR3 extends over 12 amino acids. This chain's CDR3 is CASSQDFDEQFF. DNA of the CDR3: TGTGCCAGCAGCCAAGACTTCGATGAGCAGTTCTTC.

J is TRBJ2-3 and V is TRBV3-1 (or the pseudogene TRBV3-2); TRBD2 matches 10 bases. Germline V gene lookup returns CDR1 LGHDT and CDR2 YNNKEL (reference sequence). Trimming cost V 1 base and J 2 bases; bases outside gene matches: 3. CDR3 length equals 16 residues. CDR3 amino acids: CASSQGTSGLTDTQYF. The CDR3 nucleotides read TGTGCCAGCAGCCAAGGGACTAGCGGACTCACAGATACGCAGTATTTT.

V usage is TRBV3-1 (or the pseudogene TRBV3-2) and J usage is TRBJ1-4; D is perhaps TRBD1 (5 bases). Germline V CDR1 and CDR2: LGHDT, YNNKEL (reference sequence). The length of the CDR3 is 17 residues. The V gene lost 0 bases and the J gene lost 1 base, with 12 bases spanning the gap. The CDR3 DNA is TGTGCCAGCAGCCAAGATAGGCGCCAGGGAACTAATGAAAAACTGTTTTTT. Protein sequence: CASSQDRRQGTNEKLFF.

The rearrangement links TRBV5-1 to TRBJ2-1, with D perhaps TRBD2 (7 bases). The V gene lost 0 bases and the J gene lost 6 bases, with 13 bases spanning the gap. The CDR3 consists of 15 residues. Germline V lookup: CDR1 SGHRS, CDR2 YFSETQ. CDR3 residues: CASSLEGGPINEQFF. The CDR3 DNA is TGCGCCAGCAGCTTGGAGGGGGGGCCCATCAATGAGCAGTTCTTC.

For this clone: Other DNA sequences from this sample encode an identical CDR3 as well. The CDR3 protein is CASSVGSGDNEQFF. In DNA, the CDR3 is TGTGCCAGCAGCGTAGGAAGCGGGGACAATGAGCAGTTCTTC. V usage is TRBV9 and J usage is TRBJ2-1, with 7 bases lining up with TRBD2. This CDR3 is 14 amino acids long. Germline V gene lookup returns CDR1 SGDLS and CDR2 YYNGEE. The ends lost 0 bases at V and 5 bases at J; junction bases unmatched: 2.

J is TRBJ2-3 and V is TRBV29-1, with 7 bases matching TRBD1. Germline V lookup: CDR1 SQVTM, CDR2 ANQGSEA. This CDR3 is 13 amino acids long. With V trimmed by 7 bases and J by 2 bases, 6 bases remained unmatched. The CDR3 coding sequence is TGCAGCGCCCTGACAGGGAACACAGATACGCAGTATTTT. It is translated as CSALTGNTDTQYF.

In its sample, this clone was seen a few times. CDR3 region: CASSLGQVVDEQFF. CDR3 coding DNA: TGTGCCAGCAGCCTAGGACAGGTAGTCGATGAGCAGTTCTTC. The V gene is TRBV7-9, the J gene TRBJ2-1; 7 bases line up with TRBD1. This CDR3 contains 14 residues. The V and J ends lost 5 bases and 8 bases, in that order; junction bases with no gene match: 9. Germline CDR1 SEHNR, CDR2 FQNEAQ (reference sequence).

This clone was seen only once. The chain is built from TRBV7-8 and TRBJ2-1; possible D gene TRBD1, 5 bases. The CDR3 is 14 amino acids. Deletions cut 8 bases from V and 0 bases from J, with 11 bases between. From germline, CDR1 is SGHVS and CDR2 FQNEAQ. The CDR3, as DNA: TGTGCCAGCGGACAAAGGGACTCCTACAATGAGCAGTTCTTC. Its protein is CASGQRDSYNEQFF.

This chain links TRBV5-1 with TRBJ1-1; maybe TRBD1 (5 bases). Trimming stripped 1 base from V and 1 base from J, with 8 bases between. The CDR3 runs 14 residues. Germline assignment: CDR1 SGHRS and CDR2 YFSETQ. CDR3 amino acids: CASSLHRPNTEAFF. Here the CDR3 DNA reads TGCGCCAGCAGCTTGCACAGGCCGAACACTGAAGCTTTCTTT.

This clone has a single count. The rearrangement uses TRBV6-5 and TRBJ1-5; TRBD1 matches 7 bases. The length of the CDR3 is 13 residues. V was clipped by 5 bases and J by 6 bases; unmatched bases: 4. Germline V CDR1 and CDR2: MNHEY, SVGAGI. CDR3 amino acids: CASSTTGSQPQHF. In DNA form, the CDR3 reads TGTGCCAGCAGTACGACAGGGAGTCAGCCCCAGCATTTT.

The CDR3 is CSVRSVGIGELFF. CDR3 DNA: TGCAGCGTAAGATCCGTCGGGATCGGGGAGCTGTTTTTT. This rearrangement joins TRBV29-1 to TRBJ2-2; weak D call: TRBD2 (5 bases). CDR1 and CDR2 (germline): SQVTM, ANQGSEA. The CDR3 runs to 13 residues. V gave up 6 bases and J gave up 7 bases, with 15 bases separating them.

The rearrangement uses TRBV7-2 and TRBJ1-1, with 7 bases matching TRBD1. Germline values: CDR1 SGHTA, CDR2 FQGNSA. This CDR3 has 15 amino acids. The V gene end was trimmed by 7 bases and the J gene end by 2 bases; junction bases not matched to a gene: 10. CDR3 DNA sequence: TGTGCCAGCACCGGAAGGGGGCCAGAAAACACTGAAGCTTTCTTT. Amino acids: CASTGRGPENTEAFF.

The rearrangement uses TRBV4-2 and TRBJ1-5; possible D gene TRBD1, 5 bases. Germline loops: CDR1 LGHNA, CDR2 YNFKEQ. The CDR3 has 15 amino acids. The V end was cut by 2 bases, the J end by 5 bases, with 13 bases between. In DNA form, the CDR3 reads TGTGCCAGCAGCCAAAGGGCAGGGTTGGATCAGCCCCAGCATTTT. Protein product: CASSQRAGLDQPQHF.